This TCR beta chain appears in the sequencing data of a study of T cell responses to AZD1222 COVID-19 vaccine. The CDR3 covers 17 residues. Trimming cost V 2 bases and J 2 bases, with 19 bases left between them. Germline CDR1 LGHDT, CDR2 YNNKEL (reference sequence). To note about this clone: The antigen is unknown.

General study results and limits: The study found Spike-specific TCR breadth and depth rose after two AZD1222 doses. Close to half of spike-specific TCRs reportedly recognize unmutated variant regions. In all cases, repertoires were sampled only after the peak T cell response.

Data came from immunoSEQ multiplex PCR; TCRdb stores just in-frame clones and leaves some out. The table has 120,000 to 150,000 clones, almost 95% seen once. Second doses at about 4 or about 12 weeks were pooled. The specimen was peripheral blood, collected 28 days after the second AZD1222 dose. The sequence derives from an adult who received the AZD1222 COVID-19 vaccine. V gene TRBV3-1 (or the pseudogene TRBV3-2) combines with J gene TRBJ2-7, with D perhaps TRBD1 or TRBD2 (5 bases each). In DNA form, the CDR3 reads TGTGCCAGCAGCCAAATCCACTCCTCGACAGCGGCCTACGAGCAGTACTTC. It encodes CASSQIHSSTAAYEQYF.